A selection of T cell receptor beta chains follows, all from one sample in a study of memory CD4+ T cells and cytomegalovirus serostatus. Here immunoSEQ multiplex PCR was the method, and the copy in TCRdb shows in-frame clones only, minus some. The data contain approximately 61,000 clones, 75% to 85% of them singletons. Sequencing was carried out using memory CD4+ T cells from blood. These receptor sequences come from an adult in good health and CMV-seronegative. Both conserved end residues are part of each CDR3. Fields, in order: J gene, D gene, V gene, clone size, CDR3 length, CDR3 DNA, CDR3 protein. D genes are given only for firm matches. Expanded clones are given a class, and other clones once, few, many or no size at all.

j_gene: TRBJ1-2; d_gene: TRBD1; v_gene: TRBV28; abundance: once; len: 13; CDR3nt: TGTGCCAGCAGAACAGGGGACGGAAGGGGCTACACCTTC; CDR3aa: CASRTGDGRGYTF
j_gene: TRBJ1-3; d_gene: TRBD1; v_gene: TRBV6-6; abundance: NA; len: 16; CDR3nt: TGTGCCAGCAGTTTGGGGACAGGGGGTTATGGAAACACCATATATTTT; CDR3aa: CASSLGTGGYGNTIYF
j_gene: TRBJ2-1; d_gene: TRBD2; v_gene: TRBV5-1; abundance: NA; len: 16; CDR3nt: TGCGCCAGCAGCTTTAGGGGCGGGGGGGAATACAATGAGCAGTTCTTC; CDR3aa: CASSFRGGGEYNEQFF
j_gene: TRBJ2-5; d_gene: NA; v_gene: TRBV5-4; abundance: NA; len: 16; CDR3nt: TGTGCCAGCAGCGAAGGATGGGGGGCTAACCAAGAGACCCAGTACTTC; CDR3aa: CASSEGWGANQETQYF
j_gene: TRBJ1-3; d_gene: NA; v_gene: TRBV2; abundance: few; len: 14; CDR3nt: TGTGCCAGCAGTTCGGGGGGCGCTGGAAACACCATATATTTT; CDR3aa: CASSSGGAGNTIYF
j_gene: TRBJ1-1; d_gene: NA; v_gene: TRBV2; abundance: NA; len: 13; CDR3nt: TGTGCCAGCAGCGTCCAGGGAGGGACTGAAGCTTTCTTT; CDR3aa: CASSVQGGTEAFF
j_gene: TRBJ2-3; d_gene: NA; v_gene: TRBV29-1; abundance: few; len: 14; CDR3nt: TGCAGCGTTGAAGGGTACATCAGGGGAGATACGCAGTATTTT; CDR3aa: CSVEGYIRGDTQYF
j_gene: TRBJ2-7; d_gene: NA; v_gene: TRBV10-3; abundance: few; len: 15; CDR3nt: TGTGCCATCAGTGGGGGGAACAGGGACTCCTACGAGCAGTACTTC; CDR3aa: CAISGGNRDSYEQYF
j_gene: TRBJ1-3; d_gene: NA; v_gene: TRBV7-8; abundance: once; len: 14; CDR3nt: TGTGCCAGCAGCCGGACTGTCTCTGGAAACACCATATATTTT; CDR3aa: CASSRTVSGNTIYF
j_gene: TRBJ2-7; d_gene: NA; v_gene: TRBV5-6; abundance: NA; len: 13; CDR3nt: TGTGCCAGCAGCCCACTGACTCTGGACGAGCAGTACTTC; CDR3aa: CASSPLTLDEQYF
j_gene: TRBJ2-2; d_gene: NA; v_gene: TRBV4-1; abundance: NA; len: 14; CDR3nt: TGCGCCAGCAGGGGGGTACGTGGGACCGGGGAGCTGTTTTTT; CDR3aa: CASRGVRGTGELFF
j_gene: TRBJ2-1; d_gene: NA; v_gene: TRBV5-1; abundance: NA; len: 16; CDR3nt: TGCGCCAGCAGCCAGGGAACTAGCTCGGGTTACAATGAGCAGTTCTTC; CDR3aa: CASSQGTSSGYNEQFF
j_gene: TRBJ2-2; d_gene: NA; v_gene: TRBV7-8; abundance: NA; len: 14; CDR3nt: TGTGCCAGCAGCCTAGGTACGAACACCGGGGAGCTGTTTTTT; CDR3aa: CASSLGTNTGELFF
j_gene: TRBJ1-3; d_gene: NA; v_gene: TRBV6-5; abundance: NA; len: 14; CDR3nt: TGTGCCAGCAGTTACTCGCCGGGGAAAGACACCATATATTTT; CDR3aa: CASSYSPGKDTIYF
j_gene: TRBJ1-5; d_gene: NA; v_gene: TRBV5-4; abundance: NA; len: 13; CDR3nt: TGTGCCAGCAGCTTGGGTCTGAATCAGCCCCAGCATTTT; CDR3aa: CASSLGLNQPQHF
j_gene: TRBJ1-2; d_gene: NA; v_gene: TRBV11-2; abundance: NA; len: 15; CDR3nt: TGTGCCAGCAGCTCCTCCAGGAGTACTAACTATGGCTACACCTTC; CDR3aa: CASSSSRSTNYGYTF
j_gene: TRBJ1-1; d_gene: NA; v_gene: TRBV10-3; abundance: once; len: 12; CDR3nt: TGTGCCATCAGGGAACCGAACACTGAAGCTTTCTTT; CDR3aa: CAIREPNTEAFF
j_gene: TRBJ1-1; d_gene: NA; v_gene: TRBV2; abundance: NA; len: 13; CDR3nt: TGTGCCAGCAGGGCCAGAGAGAACACTGAAGCTTTCTTT; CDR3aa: CASRARENTEAFF
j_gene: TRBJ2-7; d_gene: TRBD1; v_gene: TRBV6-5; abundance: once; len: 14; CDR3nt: TGTGCCAGCAGTTACGCGGGACAGGTCGGCGAGCAGTACTTC; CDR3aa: CASSYAGQVGEQYF
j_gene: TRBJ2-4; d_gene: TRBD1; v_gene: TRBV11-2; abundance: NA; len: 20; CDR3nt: TGTGCCAGCAGCTTAGATTGGACAGGGAACTCCCCCGATTCCAAAAACATTCAGTACTTC; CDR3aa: CASSLDWTGNSPDSKNIQYF
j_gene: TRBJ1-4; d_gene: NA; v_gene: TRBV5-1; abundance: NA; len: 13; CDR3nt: TGCGCCAGCAGCGGGCTCGGGAATGAAAAACTGTTTTTT; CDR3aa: CASSGLGNEKLFF
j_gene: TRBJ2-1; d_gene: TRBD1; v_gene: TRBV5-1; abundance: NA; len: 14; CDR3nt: TGCGCCAGCAGCCGGGACAGGGGGAGTGATGAGCAGTTCTTC; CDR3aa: CASSRDRGSDEQFF
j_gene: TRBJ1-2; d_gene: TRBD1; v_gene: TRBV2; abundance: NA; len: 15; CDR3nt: TGTGCCAGCAGCACTATACAGACAGGGGACTATGGCTACACCTTC; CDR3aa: CASSTIQTGDYGYTF
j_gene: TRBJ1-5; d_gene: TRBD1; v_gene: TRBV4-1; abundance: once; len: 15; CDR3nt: TGCGCCAGCAGCCTAAGGACAGGGGGCGATCAGCCCCAGCATTTT; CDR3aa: CASSLRTGGDQPQHF
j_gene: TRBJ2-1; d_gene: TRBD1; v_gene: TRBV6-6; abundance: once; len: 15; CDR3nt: TGTGCCAGCCACACCCCGGGACAGGGTTACAATGAGCAGTTCTTC; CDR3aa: CASHTPGQGYNEQFF
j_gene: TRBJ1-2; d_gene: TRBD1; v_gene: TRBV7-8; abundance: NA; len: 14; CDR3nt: TGTGCCAGCAGCTCGGAACAGGGGATTAGGGGCTACACCTTC; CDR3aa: CASSSEQGIRGYTF
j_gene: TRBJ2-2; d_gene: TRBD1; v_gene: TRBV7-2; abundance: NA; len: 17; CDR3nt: TGTGCCAGCAGCTTAGTGGGACAGGGTCGGGTAGCGGGGGAGCTGTTTTTT; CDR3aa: CASSLVGQGRVAGELFF
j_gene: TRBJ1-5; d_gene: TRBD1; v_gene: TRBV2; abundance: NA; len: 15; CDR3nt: TGTGCCAGCAGTCCCCCAGGGGGGAAGGATCAGCCCCAGCATTTT; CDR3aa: CASSPPGGKDQPQHF
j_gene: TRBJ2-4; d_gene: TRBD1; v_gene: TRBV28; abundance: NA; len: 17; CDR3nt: TGTGCCAGCAGTCCTCCCGGGTACAGGGGTCCCAAAAACATTCAGTACTTC; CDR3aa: CASSPPGYRGPKNIQYF
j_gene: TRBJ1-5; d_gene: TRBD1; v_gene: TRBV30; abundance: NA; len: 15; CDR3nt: TGTGCCTGGAGAAGTCAGGGGACAGTAAATCAGCCCCAGCATTTT; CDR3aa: CAWRSQGTVNQPQHF
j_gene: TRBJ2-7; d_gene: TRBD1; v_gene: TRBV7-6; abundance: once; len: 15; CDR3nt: TGTGCCAGCAGCCCCTCCAGGGGGCGATCCTACGAGCAGTACTTC; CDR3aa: CASSPSRGRSYEQYF
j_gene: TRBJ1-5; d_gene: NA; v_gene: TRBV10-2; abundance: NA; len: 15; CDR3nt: TGCGCCAGCAGTGAGTTCCTCTTCGACATTCAGCCCCAGCATTTT; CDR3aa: CASSEFLFDIQPQHF
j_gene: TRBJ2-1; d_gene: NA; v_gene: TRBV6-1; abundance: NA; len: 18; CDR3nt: TGTGCCAGCAGTGAAGCTGGGGGCGGCAGGCGGTGGTACAATGAGCAGTTCTTC; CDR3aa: CASSEAGGGRRWYNEQFF
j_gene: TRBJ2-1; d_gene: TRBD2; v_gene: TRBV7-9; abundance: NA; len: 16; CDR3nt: TGTGCCAGCAGCCTCCCTACGGGGGGGCGCAACAATGAGCAGTTCTTC; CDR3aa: CASSLPTGGRNNEQFF
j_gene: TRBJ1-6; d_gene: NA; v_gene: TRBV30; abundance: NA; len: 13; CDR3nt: TGTGCCTGGAGTGAGCAGGGGTATTCACCCCTCCACTTT; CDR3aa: CAWSEQGYSPLHF
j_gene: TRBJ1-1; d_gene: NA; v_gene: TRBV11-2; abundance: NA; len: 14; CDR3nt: TGTGCCAGCAGCTTCTCGACAGGGAACACTGAAGCTTTCTTT; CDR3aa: CASSFSTGNTEAFF
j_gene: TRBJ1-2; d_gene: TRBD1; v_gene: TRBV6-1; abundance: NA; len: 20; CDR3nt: TGTGCCAGCAGTGACCGTGGCGGGGCGAAGACCAGGGGGCATAACTATGGCTACACCTTC; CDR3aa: CASSDRGGAKTRGHNYGYTF
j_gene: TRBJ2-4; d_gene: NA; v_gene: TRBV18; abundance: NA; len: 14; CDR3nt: TGTGCCAGCTCACCCGCCGCAGGGGGGGACATTCAGTACTTC; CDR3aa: CASSPAAGGDIQYF
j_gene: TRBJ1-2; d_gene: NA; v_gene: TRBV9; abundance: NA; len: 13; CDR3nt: TGTGCCAGCAGCGCCTCGCAGGGGTCTGGCTACACCTTC; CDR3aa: CASSASQGSGYTF
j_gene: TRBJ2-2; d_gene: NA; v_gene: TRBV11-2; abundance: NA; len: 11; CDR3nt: TGTGCCAGCAGCCCTAAGGGGGAGCTGTTTTTT; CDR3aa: CASSPKGELFF
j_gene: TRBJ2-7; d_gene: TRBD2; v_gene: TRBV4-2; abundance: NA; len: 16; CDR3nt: TGTGCCAGCAGCCAAGGACTAGCGGGGGGAATCTACGAGCAGTACTTC; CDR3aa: CASSQGLAGGIYEQYF
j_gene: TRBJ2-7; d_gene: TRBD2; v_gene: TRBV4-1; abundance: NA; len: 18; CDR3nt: TGCGCCAGCAGCCAGGCAGCCAGCTCGGGGACTAGGTCCCACGAGCAGTACTTC; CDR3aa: CASSQAASSGTRSHEQYF
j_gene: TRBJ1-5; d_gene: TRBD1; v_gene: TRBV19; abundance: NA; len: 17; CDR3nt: TGTGCCAGTAGTATACTGACAGGGGGAGTGCGCAATCAGCCCCAGCATTTT; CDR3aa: CASSILTGGVRNQPQHF
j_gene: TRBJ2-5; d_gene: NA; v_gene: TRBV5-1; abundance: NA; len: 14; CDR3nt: TGCGCCAGCAGCGCACGGGGTCCGACACTTACCCAGTACTTC; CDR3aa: CASSARGPTLTQYF